This T cell receptor beta chain came from a study of CD8+ T cells in alopecia areata. Study details: Treatment of the treated patients consisted of oral tofacitinib, 5 to 10 mg twice daily.

TCR sequencing used cDNA made by reverse transcription of extracted RNA. Sequencing used immunoSEQ multiplex PCR; TCRdb keeps in-frame clones, though not all of them. The repertoire holds more than 75,000 clones, with about 40% as singletons. Trimming left V 5 bases short and J 8 bases short, with 16 bases between. Germline V gene lookup returns CDR1 MDHEN and CDR2 SYDVKM. This CDR3 is 14 amino acids long. Researchers picked out CD4+ and CD8+ T cells from PBMCs by sorting. This rearrangement joins TRBV28 to TRBJ2-1; possible D gene TRBD1, 6 bases. This sequence originates from a human donor with alopecia areata. The sequencing sample was made of CD4+ T cells sorted from blood. The CDR3 DNA reads as TGTGCCAGCAGTCCGGACAGACAAGAGGATGAGCAGTTCTTC. Translating it yields CASSPDRQEDEQFF.